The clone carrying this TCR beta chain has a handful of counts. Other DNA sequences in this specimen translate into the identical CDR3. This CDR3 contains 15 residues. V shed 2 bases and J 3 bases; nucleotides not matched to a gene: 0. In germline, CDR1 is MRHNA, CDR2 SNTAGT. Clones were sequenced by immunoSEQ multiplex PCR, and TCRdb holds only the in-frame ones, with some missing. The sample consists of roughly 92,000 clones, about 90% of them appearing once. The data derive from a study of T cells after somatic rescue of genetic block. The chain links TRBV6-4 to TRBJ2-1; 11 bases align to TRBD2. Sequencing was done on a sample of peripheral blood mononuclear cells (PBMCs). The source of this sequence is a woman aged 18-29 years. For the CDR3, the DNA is TGTGCCAGCAGTGACGGGACTAGCGGCTACAATGAGCAGTTCTTC. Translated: CASSDGTSGYNEQFF.